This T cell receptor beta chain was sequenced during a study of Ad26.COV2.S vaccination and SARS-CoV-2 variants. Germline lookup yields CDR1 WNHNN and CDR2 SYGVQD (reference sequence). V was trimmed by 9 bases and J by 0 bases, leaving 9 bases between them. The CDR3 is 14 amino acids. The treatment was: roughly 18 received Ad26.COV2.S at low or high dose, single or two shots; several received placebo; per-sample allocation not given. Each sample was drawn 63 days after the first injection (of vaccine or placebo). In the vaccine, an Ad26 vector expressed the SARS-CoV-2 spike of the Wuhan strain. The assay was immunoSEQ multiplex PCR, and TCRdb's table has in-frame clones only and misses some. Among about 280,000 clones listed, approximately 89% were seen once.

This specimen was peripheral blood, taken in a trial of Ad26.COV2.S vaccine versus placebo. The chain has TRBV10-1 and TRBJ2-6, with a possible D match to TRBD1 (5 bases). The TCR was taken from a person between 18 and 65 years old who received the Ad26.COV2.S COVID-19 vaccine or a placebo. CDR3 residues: CARIDSSGANVLTF. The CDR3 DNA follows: TGCGCCAGAATAGACAGCTCTGGGGCCAACGTCCTGACTTTC.